A single sample is the source of the 15 T cell receptor beta chains below, sequenced in a study of blood T cell repertoires in COVID-19 (dated by TCRdb to the early 2020s). Libraries were prepared through the immunoSEQ multiplex PCR assay. TCRdb's version of the immuneACCESS table is confined to in-frame rearrangements and falls short of the full clone set. An unresolved V gene accounts for under half of the shortfall where checked; the remainder is of unknown origin. This sample has roughly 160,000 clones in its table, and 65% to 85% of those were observed once. The ten largest make up 10% to 15% of the sample. Sequenced sample: PBMCs or T cells enriched from blood (not recorded which). These receptors were collected from a woman in her sixties or seventies who had recovered from COVID-19.

The rearrangement joins TRBV3-1 (or the pseudogene TRBV3-2) to TRBJ1-1; TRBD1 aligns across 8 bases. The V and J ends lost 1 base and 7 bases, in that order; junction bases with no gene match: 5. CDR1 is LGHDT and CDR2 is YNNKEL in the germline V gene (reference sequence). The CDR3 has 14 amino acids. The CDR3 sequence is CASSQGTQGDEAFF. CDR3 nucleotides: TGTGCCAGCAGCCAAGGGACACAGGGGGATGAAGCTTTCTTT.

V usage is TRBV23-1 and J usage is TRBJ1-4; D gene uncertain. TRBV23-1 is known as an ORF, though its function is uncertain. The CDR3 runs 13 residues. Between the trimmed V and J ends, which lost 2 bases and 7 bases, there was a span of 8 bases. The CDR3 protein is CASSQEGSEKLFF. In DNA form, the CDR3 reads TGCGCCAGCAGTCAAGAGGGTTCTGAAAAACTGTTTTTT.

The chain is built from TRBV24-1 and TRBJ2-5, with 7 positions matching TRBD2. CDR1 and CDR2 (germline): KGHDR, SFDVKD. The CDR3 extends over 15 amino acids. J was trimmed by 5 bases and V by 3 bases; bases with no gene match: 8. CDR3 nucleotides: TGTGCCACCAGTGATCCACGGGGAGGGGTCGAGACCCAGTACTTC. This translates into CATSDPRGGVETQYF.

The rearrangement joins TRBV20-1 to TRBJ1-2; D may be TRBD1 (5 bases). Trimming took 5 bases from V and 6 from J, leaving 10 bases between them. Germline assignment: CDR1 DFQATT and CDR2 SNEGSKA (reference sequence). This CDR3 spans 11 amino acids. This CDR3 is CSAGTWDGYTF. CDR3 sequence (DNA): TGCAGTGCTGGGACTTGGGATGGCTACACCTTC.

The V gene is TRBV29-1, the J gene TRBJ1-3; D unresolved. The ends were cut back, 7 bases at V and 4 bases at J, with 20 bases in the middle. The V gene's germline CDR1 is SQVTM and CDR2 ANQGSEA. The CDR3 consists of 15 residues. The CDR3 DNA reads TGCAGCGCAACGTACCAGTACCCGTCCGGAAACACCATATATTTT. Its translation is CSATYQYPSGNTIYF.

The chain is built from TRBV5-1 and TRBJ2-2; TRBD2 aligns across 12 bases. The length of the CDR3 is 17 residues. The J segment lost 7 bases and the V segment lost 9 bases, leaving 16 bases of the junction unmatched. Germline loops: CDR1 SGHRS, CDR2 YFSETQ. CDR3 region: CATQLAGGPGDGGELFF. CDR3 DNA sequence: TGCGCCACCCAACTAGCGGGAGGACCGGGTGACGGCGGGGAGCTGTTTTTT.

CDR3 amino acids: CASSDGDLEAFF. The CDR3 DNA follows: TGTGCCAGCAGTGATGGGGACTTAGAAGCTTTCTTT. The genes are TRBV6-1 and TRBJ1-1; a weak D match, TRBD1 (5 bases). The CDR3 consists of 12 residues. The germline CDR1 and CDR2 sequences are MNHNS and SASEGT. V shed 3 bases and J shed 8 bases, with 10 bases lying between them.

The chain couples TRBV6-1 to TRBJ1-1; TRBD1 might be the D (5 bases). The V and J ends lost 1 base and 6 bases respectively, with 12 bases between them. Germline CDR1 reads MNHNS; CDR2 reads SASEGT. The CDR3 runs 14 residues. The CDR3 sequence: CASSEGWGRAEAFF. The DNA for the CDR3 is TGTGCCAGCAGTGAAGGCTGGGGGAGGGCTGAAGCTTTCTTT.

This clone was seen more than once but under ten times. This chain joins TRBV7-9 and TRBJ2-1; perhaps TRBD1 as D (5 bases). The CDR3 covers 13 residues. V lost 9 bases and J 0 bases, leaving 9 bases between the germline ends. Germline values: CDR1 SEHNR, CDR2 FQNEAQ (reference sequence). CDR3 protein: CASQGLSYNEQFF. CDR3 DNA: TGTGCCAGTCAGGGTCTCTCCTACAATGAGCAGTTCTTC. Supplemented by reference TRBV7-9 and TRBJ2-1, the full variable domain reads DTGVSQNPRHKITKRGQNVTFRCDPISEHNRLYWYRQTLGQGPEFLTYFQNEAQLEKSRLLSDRFSAERPKGSFSTLEIQRTEQGDSAMYLCASQGLSYNEQFFGPGTRLTVL.

The chain joins TRBV5-4 to TRBJ1-4; D gene unclear. The CDR3 runs 14 residues. V lost 1 base and J lost 8, with 12 bases in between. Germline V gene sequence: CDR1 SGHNT, CDR2 YYREEE (reference sequence). The CDR3 spells CASSLSLGGEKLFF. The CDR3 DNA is TGTGCCAGCAGCTTGAGCCTTGGAGGGGAAAAACTGTTTTTT. The full variable domain, rest sourced from reference TRBV5-4 and TRBJ1-4, is ETGVTQSPTHLIKTRGQQVTLRCSSQSGHNTVSWYQQALGQGPQFIFQYYREEENGRGNFPPRFSGLQFPNYSSELNVNALELDDSALYLCASSLSLGGEKLFFGSGTQLSVL.

CDR3 bases: TGTGCCAGCAGCTTACAATCCCTAGCGGGTGCGACCCAGTACTTC. Protein product: CASSLQSLAGATQYF. The J gene is TRBJ2-5, the V gene TRBV7-9, with 8 bases lining up with TRBD2. Germline CDR1 is SEHNR and CDR2 is FQNEAQ (reference sequence). The ends lost 2 bases at V and 7 bases at J; junction bases unmatched: 9. This CDR3 contains 15 residues. The whole variable domain, filled in from reference TRBV7-9 and TRBJ2-5, reads DTGVSQNPRHKITKRGQNVTFRCDPISEHNRLYWYRQTLGQGPEFLTYFQNEAQLEKSRLLSDRFSAERPKGSFSTLEIQRTEQGDSAMYLCASSLQSLAGATQYFGPGTRLLVL.

The V and J genes are TRBV14 and TRBJ2-2, with 8 bases lining up with TRBD1. Germline V CDR1 and CDR2: SGHDN, FVKESK. The CDR3 length is 17 residues. With V trimmed by 1 base and J by 1 base, 5 bases remained unmatched. CDR3 DNA: TGTGCCAGCAGCCAAGTGGCAGGGGGCCTGAACACCGGGGAGCTGTTTTTT. Translating it yields CASSQVAGGLNTGELFF.

The CDR3 sequence is CASRRIPTGTGVYEQYF. The DNA of the CDR3 is TGTGCCAGCAGGCGAATCCCTACCGGGACAGGGGTCTACGAGCAGTACTTC. The V call is TRBV6-6, the J call TRBJ2-7; 10 positions match TRBD1. The CDR3 sequence is 17 residues long. The trim removed 6 bases at V and 3 bases at J, leaving 14 bases unmatched. In germline, CDR1 is MNHNY, CDR2 SVGAGI (reference sequence).

This clone came up a few times. The chain combines TRBV5-5 with TRBJ1-1; unclear D gene. The CDR3 loop spans 16 amino acids. Germline V gives CDR1 SGHKS, CDR2 YYEKEE (reference sequence). The V gene lost 0 bases and the J gene lost 5 bases, with 17 bases spanning the gap. CDR3 region: CASSLAIGGFRTEAFF. CDR3 DNA: TGTGCCAGCAGCTTGGCGATCGGAGGGTTCAGAACTGAAGCTTTCTTT.

The rearrangement links TRBV7-9 to TRBJ2-3; 13 nucleotides match TRBD2. With 5 bases clipped from V and 4 bases from J, the junction kept 6 bases outside the gene matches. The CDR3 consists of 16 residues. CDR1 is SEHNR and CDR2 is FQNEAQ in the germline V gene (reference sequence). This chain's CDR3 is CASSPGLAGVADTQYF. CDR3 coding DNA: TGTGCCAGCAGCCCCGGACTAGCGGGAGTGGCAGATACGCAGTATTTT.